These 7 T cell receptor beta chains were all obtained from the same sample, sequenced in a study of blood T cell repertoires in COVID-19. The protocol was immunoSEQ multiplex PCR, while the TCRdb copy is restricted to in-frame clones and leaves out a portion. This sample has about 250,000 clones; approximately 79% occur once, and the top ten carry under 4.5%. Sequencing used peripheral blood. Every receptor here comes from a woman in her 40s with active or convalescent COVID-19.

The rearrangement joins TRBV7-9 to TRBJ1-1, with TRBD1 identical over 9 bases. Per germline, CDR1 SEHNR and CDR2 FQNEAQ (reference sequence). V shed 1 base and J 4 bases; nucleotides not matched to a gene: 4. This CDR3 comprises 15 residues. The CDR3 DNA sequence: TGTGCCAGCAGCTTAGTGCGGGACAGGGTCACTGAAGCTTTCTTT. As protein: CASSLVRDRVTEAFF.

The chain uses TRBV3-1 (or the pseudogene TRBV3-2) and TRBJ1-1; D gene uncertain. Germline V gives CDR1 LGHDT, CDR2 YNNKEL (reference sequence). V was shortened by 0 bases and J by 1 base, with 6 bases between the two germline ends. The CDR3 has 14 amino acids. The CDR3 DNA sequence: TGTGCCAGCAGCCAAGATAATAGGAACACTGAAGCTTTCTTT. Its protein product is CASSQDNRNTEAFF.

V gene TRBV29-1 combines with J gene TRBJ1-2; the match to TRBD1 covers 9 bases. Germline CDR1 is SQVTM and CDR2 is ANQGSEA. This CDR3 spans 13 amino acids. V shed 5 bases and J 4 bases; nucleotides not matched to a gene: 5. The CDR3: CSVTGGRAYGYTF. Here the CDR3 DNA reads TGCAGCGTTACAGGGGGCCGGGCCTATGGCTACACCTTC.

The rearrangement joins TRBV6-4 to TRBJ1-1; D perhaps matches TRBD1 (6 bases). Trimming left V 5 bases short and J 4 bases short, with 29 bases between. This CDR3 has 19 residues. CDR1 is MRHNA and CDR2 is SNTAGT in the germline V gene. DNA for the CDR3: TGTGCCAGCAGTCGCCGCTCACAGGGATTGGGGACCTTGGGCACTGAAGCTTTCTTT. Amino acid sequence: CASSRRSQGLGTLGTEAFF.

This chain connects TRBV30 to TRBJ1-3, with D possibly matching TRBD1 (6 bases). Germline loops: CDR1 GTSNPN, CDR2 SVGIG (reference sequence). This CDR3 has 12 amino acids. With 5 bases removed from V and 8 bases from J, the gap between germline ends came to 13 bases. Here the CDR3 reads CAWDRSKDTIYF. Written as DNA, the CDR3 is TGTGCCTGGGACAGGAGCAAGGACACCATATATTTT.

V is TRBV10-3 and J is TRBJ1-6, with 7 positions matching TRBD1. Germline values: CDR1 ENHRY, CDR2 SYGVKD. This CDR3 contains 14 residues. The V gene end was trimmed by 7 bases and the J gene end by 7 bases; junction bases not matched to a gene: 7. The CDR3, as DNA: TGTGCCATCACCGCAACAGGGGTGAATTCACCCCTCCACTTT. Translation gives CAITATGVNSPLHF.

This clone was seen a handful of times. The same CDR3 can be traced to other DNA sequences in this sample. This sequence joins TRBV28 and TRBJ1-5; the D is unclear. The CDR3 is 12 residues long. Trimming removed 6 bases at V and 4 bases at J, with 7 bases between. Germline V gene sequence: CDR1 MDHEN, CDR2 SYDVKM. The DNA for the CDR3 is TGTGCCAGCAGCCGCCGGAATCAGCCCCAGCATTTT. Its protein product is CASSRRNQPQHF.